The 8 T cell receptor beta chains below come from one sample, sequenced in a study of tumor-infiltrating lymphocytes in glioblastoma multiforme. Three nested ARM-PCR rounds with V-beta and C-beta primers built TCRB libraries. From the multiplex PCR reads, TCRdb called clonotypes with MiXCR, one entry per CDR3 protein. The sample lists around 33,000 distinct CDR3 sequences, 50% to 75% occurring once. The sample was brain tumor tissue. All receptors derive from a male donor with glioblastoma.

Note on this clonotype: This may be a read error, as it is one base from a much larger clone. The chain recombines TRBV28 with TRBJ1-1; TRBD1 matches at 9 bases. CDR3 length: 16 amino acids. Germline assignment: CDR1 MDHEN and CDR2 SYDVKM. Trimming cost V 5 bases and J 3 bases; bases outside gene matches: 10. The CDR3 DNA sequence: TGTGCCAGCAGTCACGGGACAGGGCTCCTTCACACTGAAGCTTTCTTT. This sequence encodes CASSHGTGLLHTEAFF. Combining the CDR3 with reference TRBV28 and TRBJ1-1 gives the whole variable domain DVKVTQSSRYLVKRTGEKVFLECVQDMDHENMFWYRQDPGLGLRLIYFSYDVKMKEKGDIPEGYSVSREKKERFSLILESASTNQTSMYLCASSHGTGLLHTEAFFGQGTRLTVV.

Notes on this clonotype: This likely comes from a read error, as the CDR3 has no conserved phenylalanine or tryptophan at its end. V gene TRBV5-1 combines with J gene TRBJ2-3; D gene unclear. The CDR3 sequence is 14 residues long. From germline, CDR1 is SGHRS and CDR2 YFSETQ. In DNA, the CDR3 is TGCGCCAGCAGCCAGGACCAACACACAGATATGCAGTATTTA. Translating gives CASSQDQHTDMQYL.

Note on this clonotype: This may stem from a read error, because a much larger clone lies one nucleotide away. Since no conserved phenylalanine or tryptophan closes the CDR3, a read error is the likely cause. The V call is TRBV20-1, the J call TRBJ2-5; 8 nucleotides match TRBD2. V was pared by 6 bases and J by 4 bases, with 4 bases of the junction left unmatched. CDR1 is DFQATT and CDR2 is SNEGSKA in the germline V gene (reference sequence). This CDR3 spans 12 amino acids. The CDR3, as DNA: TGCAGTGCGCCTACTAGCGGAGAGACCCAGTACCTC. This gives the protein CSAPTSGETQYL.

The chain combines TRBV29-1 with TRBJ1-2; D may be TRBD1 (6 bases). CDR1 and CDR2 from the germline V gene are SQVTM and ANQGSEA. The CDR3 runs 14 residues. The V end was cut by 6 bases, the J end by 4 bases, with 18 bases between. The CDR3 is CSVRDTDIGYGYTF. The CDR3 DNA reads TGCAGCGTACGGGACACCGACATTGGCTATGGCTACACCTTC.

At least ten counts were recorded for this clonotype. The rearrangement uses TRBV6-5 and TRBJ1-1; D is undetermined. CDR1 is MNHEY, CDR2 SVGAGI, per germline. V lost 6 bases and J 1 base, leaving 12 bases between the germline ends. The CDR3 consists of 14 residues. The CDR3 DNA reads TGTGCCAGCAGGCCCCCCACACCGAACACTGAAGCTTTCTTT. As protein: CASRPPTPNTEAFF.

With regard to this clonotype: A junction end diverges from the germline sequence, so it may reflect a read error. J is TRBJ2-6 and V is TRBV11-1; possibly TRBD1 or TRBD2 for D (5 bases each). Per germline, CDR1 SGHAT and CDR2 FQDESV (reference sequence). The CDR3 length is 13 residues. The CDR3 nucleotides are TGTGCCAGCGGCCCCTTTGGGGGCAACGTCCTGACTTTC. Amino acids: CASGPFGGNVLTF.

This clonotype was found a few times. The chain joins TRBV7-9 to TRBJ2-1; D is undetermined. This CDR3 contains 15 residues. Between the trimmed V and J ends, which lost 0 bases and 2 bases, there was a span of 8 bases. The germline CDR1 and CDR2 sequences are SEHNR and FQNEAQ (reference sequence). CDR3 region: CASSLARATYNEQFF. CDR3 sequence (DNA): TGTGCCAGCAGCTTAGCTCGAGCCACCTACAATGAGCAGTTCTTC.

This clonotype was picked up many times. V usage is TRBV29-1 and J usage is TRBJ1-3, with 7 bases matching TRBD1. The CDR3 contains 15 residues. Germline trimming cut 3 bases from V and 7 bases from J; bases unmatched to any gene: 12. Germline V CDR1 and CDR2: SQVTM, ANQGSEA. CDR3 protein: CSVEPVGTDRNTIYF. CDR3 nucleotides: TGCAGCGTTGAGCCCGTCGGGACAGACCGCAACACCATATATTTT.